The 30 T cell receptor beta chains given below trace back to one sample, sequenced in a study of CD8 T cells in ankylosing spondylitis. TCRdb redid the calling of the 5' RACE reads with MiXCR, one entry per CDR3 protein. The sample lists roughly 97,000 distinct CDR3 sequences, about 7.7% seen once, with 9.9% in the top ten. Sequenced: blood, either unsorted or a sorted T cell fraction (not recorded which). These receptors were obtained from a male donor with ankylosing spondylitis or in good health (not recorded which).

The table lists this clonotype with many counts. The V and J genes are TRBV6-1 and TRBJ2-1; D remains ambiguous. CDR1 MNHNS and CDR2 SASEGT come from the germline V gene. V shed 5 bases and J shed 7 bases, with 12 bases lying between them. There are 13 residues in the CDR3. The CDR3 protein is CASSRTPENEQFF. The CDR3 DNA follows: TGTGCCAGCAGTCGAACTCCCGAGAATGAGCAGTTCTTC.

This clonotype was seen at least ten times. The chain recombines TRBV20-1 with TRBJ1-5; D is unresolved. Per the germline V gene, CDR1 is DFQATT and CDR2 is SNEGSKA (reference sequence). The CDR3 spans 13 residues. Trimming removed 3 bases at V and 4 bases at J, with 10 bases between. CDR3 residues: CSASASLNQPQHF. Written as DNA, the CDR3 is TGCAGTGCTAGTGCTAGCCTTAATCAGCCCCAGCATTTT.

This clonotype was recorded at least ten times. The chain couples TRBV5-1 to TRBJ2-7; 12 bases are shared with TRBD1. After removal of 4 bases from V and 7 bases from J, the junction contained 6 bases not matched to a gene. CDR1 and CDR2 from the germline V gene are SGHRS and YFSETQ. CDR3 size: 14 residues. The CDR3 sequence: CASSNRDRGREQYF. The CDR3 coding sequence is TGCGCCAGCAGCAACCGGGACAGGGGGCGGGAGCAGTACTTC.

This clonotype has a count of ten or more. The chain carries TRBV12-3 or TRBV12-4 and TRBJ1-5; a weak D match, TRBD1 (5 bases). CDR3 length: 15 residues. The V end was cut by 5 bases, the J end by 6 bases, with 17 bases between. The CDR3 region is CASSPLRGGSQPQHF. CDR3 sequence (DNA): TGTGCCAGCAGTCCCCTAAGGGGAGGCAGTCAGCCCCAGCATTTT.

CDR3 coding DNA: TGTGCCACCAGTGACAATTCAGCTGAATCCTACAATGAGCAGTTCTTC. It is translated as CATSDNSAESYNEQFF. The rearrangement uses TRBV24-1 and TRBJ2-1; no clear D gene. Germline V gene data show CDR1 as KGHDR and CDR2 as SFDVKD. The CDR3 runs 16 residues. V dropped 4 bases and J dropped 1 base, with 13 bases sitting between them.

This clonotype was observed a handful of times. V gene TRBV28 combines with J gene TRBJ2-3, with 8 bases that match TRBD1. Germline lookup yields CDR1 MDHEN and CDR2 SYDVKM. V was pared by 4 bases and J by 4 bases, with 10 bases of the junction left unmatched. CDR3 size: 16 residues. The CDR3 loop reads CASSSPATGGSDTQYF. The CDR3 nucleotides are TGTGCCAGCAGTTCACCGGCTACAGGGGGGTCAGATACGCAGTATTTT.

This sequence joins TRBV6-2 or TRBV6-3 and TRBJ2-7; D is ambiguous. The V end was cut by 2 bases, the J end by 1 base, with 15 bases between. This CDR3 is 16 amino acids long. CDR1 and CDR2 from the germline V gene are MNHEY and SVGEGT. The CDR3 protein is CASSYGSFLRSYEQYF. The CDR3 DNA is TGTGCCAGCAGTTACGGCTCGTTTCTTCGGTCCTACGAGCAGTACTTC.

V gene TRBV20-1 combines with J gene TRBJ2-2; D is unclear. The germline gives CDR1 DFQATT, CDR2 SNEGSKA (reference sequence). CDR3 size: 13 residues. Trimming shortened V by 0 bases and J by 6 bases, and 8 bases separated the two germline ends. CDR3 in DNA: TGCAGTGCTAGAGATAGGGCGGCCGGGGAGCTGTTTTTT. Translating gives CSARDRAAGELFF.

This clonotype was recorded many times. The CDR3 loop reads CASSVGAGRRTDTQYF. CDR3 bases: TGTGCCAGCAGTGTTGGGGCCGGTCGTAGGACAGATACGCAGTATTTT. This chain joins TRBV2 and TRBJ2-3, with TRBD1 as a possible D gene (5 bases). Germline CDR1 is SNHLY and CDR2 is FYNNEI. With 4 bases removed from V and 3 bases from J, the gap between germline ends came to 17 bases. The CDR3 runs 16 residues.

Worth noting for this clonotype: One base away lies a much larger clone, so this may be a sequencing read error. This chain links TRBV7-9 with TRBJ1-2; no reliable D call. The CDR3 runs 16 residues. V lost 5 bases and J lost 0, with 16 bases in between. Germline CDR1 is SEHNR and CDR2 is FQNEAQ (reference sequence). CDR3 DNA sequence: TGTGCCAGCAGCCTGCGGTGGCAGGATACTAACTATGGCTACACCTTC. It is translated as CASSLRWQDTNYGYTF.

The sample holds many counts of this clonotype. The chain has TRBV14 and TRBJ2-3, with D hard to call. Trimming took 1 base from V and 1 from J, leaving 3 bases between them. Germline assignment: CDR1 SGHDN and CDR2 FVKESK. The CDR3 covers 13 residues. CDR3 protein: CASSQVGTDTQYF. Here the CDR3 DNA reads TGTGCCAGCAGCCAAGTGGGCACAGATACGCAGTATTTT.

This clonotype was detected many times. The CDR3 sequence: CASSLVPLGDEQFF. In DNA form, the CDR3 reads TGTGCCAGCAGTCTGGTACCGTTGGGGGATGAGCAGTTCTTC. The rearrangement uses TRBV6-1 and TRBJ2-1; D is possibly TRBD1 or TRBD2 (5 bases each). This CDR3 is 14 amino acids long. V shed 5 bases and J shed 8 bases, with 16 bases lying between them. The germline V gene encodes CDR1 MNHNS and CDR2 SASEGT.

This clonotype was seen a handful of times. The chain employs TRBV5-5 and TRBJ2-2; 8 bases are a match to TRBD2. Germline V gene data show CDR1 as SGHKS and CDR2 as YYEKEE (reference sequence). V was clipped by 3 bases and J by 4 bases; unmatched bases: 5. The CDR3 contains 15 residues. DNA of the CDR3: TGTGCCAGCAGCTCCAGCGGGAGAACCACCGGGGAGCTGTTTTTT. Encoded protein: CASSSSGRTTGELFF. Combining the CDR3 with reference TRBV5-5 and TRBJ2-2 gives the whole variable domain DAGVTQSPTHLIKTRGQQVTLRCSPISGHKSVSWYQQVLGQGPQFIFQYYEKEERGRGNFPDRFSARQFPNYSSELNVNALLLGDSALYLCASSSSGRTTGELFFGEGSRLTVL.

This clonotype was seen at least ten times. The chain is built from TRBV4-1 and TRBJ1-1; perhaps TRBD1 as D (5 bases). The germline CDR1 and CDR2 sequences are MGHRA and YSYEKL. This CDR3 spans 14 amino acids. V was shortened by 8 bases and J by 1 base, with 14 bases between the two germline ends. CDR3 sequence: CASRGTLRNTEAFF. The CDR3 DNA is TGCGCCAGCCGGGGGACGTTGAGGAACACTGAAGCTTTCTTT.

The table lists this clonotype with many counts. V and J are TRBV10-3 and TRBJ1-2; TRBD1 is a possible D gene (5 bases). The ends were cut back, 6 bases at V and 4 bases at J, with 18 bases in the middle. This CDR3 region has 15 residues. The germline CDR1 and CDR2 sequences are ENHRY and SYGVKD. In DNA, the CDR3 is TGTGCCATCAGGGTTTCGGTTTTCAGGGCCTATGGCTACACCTTC. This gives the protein CAIRVSVFRAYGYTF.

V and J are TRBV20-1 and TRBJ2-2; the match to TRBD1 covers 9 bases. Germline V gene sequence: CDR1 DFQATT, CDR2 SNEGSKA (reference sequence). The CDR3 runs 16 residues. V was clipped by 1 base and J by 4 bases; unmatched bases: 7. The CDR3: CSARAPTGGPTGELFF. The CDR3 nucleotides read TGCAGTGCTAGAGCCCCGACAGGGGGACCCACCGGGGAGCTGTTTTTT.

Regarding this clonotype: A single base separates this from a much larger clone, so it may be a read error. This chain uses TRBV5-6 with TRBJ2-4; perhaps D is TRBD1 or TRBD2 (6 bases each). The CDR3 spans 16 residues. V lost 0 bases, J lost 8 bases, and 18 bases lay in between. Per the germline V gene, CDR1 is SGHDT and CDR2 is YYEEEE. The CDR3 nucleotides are TGTGCCAGCAGCTTGGGGTTCCGGGGGCGCGGTTACATTCAGTACTTC. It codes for CASSLGFRGRGYIQYF.

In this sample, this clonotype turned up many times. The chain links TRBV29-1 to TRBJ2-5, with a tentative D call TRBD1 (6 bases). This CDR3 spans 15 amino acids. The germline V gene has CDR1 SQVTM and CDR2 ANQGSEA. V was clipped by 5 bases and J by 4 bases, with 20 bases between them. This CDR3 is CSVLATGQRRETQYF. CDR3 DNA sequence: TGCAGCGTTCTCGCGACAGGTCAGAGAAGAGAGACCCAGTACTTC.

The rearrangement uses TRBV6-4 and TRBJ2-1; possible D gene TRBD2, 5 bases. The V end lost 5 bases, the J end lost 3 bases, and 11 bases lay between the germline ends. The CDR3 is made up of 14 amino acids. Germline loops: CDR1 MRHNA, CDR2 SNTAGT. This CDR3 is CASSPEGFYNEQFF. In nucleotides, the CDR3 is TGTGCCAGCAGTCCCGAGGGCTTCTACAATGAGCAGTTCTTC.

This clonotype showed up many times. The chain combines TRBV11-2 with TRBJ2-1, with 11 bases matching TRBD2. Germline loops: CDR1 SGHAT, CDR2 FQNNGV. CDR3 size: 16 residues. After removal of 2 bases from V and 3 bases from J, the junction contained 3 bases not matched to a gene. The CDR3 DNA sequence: TGTGCCAGCAGCTTAATGGGACTAGCGGACTACAATGAGCAGTTCTTC. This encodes CASSLMGLADYNEQFF.

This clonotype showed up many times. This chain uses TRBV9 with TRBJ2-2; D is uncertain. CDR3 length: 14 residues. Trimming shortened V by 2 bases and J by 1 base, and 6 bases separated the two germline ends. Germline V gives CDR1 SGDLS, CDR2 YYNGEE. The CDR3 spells CASSVLWNTGELFF. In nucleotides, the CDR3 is TGTGCCAGCAGCGTCCTCTGGAACACCGGGGAGCTGTTTTTT.

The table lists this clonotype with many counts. CDR3 sequence (DNA): TGTGCCAGCAGCCCTGGACAGGGTTTCTACGAGCAGTACTTC. This gives the protein CASSPGQGFYEQYF. V and J are TRBV5-6 and TRBJ2-7, with TRBD1 matching over 8 bases. V lost 4 bases, J lost 3 bases, and 6 bases stayed unmatched. The CDR3 is 14 residues long. Germline lookup yields CDR1 SGHDT and CDR2 YYEEEE.

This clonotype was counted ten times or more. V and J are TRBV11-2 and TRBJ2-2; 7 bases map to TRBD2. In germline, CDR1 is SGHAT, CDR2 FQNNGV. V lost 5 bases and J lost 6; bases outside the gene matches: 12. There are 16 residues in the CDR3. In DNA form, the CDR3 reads TGTGCCAGCAGCCCAACCGGGACCAGCGGGGCCGGGGAGCTGTTTTTT. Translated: CASSPTGTSGAGELFF.

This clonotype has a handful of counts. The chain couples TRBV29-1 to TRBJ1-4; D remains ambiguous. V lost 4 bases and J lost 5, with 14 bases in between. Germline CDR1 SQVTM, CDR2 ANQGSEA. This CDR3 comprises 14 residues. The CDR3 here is CSVVRVPSNEKLFF. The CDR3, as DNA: TGCAGCGTTGTCCGGGTCCCTTCCAATGAAAAACTGTTTTTT.

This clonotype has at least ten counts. CDR3 nucleotide sequence: TGTGCCAGCAGCTCCATGGTCGGGGAGCTGTTTTTT. Translated, it gives CASSSMVGELFF. The chain combines TRBV7-2 with TRBJ2-2; D gene unclear. CDR1 is SGHTA, CDR2 FQGNSA, per germline. The V end lost 4 bases, the J end lost 7 bases, and 7 bases lay between the germline ends. This CDR3 spans 12 amino acids.

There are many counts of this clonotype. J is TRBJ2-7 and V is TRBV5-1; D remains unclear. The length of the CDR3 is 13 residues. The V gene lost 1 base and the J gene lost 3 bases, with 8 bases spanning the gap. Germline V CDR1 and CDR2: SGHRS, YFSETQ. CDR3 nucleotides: TGCGCCAGCAGCTTGCCAGATCACTACGAGCAGTACTTC. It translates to CASSLPDHYEQYF. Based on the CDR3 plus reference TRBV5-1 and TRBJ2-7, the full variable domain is KAGVTQTPRYLIKTRGQQVTLSCSPISGHRSVSWYQQTPGQGLQFLFEYFSETQRNKGNFPGRFSGRQFSNSRSEMNVSTLELGDSALYLCASSLPDHYEQYFGPGTRLTVT.

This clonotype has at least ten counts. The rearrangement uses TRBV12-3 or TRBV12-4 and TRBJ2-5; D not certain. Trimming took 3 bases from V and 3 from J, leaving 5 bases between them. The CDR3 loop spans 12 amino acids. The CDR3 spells CASSFRKETQYF. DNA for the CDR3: TGTGCCAGCAGTTTTCGGAAAGAGACCCAGTACTTC.

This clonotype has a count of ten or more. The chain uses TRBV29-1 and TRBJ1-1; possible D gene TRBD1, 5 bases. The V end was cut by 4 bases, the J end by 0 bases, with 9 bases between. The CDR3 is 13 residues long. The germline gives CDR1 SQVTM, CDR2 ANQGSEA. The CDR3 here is CSVVDSMNTEAFF. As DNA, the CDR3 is TGCAGCGTTGTTGACAGCATGAACACTGAAGCTTTCTTT.

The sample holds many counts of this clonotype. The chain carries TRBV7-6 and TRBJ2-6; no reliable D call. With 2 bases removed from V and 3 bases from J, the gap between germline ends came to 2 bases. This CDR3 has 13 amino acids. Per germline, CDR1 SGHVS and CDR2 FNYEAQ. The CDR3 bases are TGTGCCAGCAGCTTATTTGGGGCCAACGTCCTGACTTTC. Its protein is CASSLFGANVLTF.

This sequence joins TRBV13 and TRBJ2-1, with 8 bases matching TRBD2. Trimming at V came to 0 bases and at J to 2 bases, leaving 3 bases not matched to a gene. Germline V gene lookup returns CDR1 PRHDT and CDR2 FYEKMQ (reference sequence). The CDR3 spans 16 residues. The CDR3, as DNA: TGTGCCAGCAGCTTAGGGGCTAGCGGGCCCTACAATGAGCAGTTCTTC. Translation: CASSLGASGPYNEQFF.